This T cell receptor (beta chain) was captured in a study of blood T cell repertoires in COVID-19. On the study more broadly: Samples representing acute and convalescent COVID-19 were sourced from the United States, Italy and Spain. T cells, B-cell-depleted T cells, or PBMCs supplied cDNA or gDNA.

Authors' data handling: Amplification with reference gene primers provided the estimates of nucleated cell counts. The repertoire was sequenced with immunoSEQ multiplex PCR; TCRdb's copy has only in-frame clones and lacks some. V and J calls and clone size are given by that table; D and trimming were obtained from the DNA. The sample has tens of thousands of clones; roughly 77% are singletons. Germline-derived CDR1 and CDR2 are SQVTM and ANQGSEA. The CDR3 length is 15 residues. V lost 7 bases to trimming and J lost 5 bases; unmatched junction nucleotides: 8. The clonotype originates from a human donor in a cohort sampled during active COVID-19. Sequencing was performed on peripheral blood. The chain employs TRBV29-1 and TRBJ2-1, with TRBD2 matching 13 bases. The CDR3 DNA reads TGCAGCGCTCCCCCACTAGCGGGAGGGAACAATGAGCAGTTCTTC. Residues: CSAPPLAGGNNEQFF.